Below, one T cell receptor (beta chain) is given with its context. These data come from a study of blood T cell repertoires in COVID-19. Germline values: CDR1 SGHDN, CDR2 FVKESK. The CDR3 extends over 16 amino acids. The ends were cut back, 3 bases at V and 1 base at J, with 15 bases in the middle. The table came from immunoSEQ multiplex PCR; TCRdb's copy has only in-frame clones and leaves some out. The sample consists of hundreds of thousands of clones, around four fifths of them appearing once. This clonotype was sampled from a woman in her seventies with active or convalescent COVID-19. The sample taken for sequencing was peripheral blood. The chain recombines TRBV14 with TRBJ1-1; D is unresolved. CDR3 residues: CASSHPGETTNTEAFF. The CDR3 nucleotides are TGTGCCAGCAGCCACCCCGGGGAGACAACGAACACTGAAGCTTTCTTT.